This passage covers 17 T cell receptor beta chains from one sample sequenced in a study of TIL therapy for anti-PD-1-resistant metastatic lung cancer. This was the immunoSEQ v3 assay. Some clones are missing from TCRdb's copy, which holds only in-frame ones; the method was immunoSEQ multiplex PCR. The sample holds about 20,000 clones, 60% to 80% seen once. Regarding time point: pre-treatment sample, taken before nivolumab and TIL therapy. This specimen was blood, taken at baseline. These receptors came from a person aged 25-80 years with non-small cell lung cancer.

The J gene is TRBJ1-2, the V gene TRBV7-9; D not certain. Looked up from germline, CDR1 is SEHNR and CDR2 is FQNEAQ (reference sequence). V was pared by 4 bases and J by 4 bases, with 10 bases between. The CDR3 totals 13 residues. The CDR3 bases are TGTGCCAGCAGCTCATCCCCCGCCTATGGCTACACCTTC. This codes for CASSSSPAYGYTF. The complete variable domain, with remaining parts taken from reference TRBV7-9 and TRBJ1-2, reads DTGVSQNPRHKITKRGQNVTFRCDPISEHNRLYWYRQTLGQGPEFLTYFQNEAQLEKSRLLSDRFSAERPKGSFSTLEIQRTEQGDSAMYLCASSSSPAYGYTFGSGTRLTVV.

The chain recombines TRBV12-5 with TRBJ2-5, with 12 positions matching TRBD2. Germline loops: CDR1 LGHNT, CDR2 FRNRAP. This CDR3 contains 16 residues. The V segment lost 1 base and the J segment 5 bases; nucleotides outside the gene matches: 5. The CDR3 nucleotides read TGTGCTAGTGGTTTGGGGCTAGCGGGAGGGGGGGAGACCCAGTACTTC. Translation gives CASGLGLAGGGETQYF.

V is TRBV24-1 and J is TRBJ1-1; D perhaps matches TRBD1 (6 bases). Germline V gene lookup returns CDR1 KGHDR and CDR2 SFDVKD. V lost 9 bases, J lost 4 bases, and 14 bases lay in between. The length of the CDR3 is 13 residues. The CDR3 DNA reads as TGTGCCACCCGCACAGCCAGGGGCACTGAAGCTTTCTTT. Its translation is CATRTARGTEAFF.

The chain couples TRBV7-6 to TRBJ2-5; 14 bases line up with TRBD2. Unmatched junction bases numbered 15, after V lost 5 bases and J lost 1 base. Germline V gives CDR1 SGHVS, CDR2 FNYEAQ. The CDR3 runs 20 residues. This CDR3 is CASSAEPPGLAGDVQETQYF. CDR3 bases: TGTGCCAGCAGCGCAGAACCTCCGGGACTAGCGGGGGACGTCCAAGAGACCCAGTACTTC.

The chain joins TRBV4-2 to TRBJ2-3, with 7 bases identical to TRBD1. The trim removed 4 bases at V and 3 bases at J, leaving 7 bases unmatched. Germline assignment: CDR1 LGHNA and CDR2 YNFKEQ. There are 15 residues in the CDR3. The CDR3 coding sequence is TGTGCCAGCAGCCCCCACGGACAGGCAACAGATACGCAGTATTTT. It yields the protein CASSPHGQATDTQYF.

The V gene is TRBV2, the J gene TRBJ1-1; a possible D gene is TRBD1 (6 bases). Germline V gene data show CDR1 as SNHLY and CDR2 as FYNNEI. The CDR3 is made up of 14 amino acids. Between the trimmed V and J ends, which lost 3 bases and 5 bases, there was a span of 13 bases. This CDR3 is CASSEGGPGTEAFF. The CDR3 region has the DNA TGTGCCAGCAGTGAGGGGGGCCCCGGGACTGAAGCTTTCTTT.

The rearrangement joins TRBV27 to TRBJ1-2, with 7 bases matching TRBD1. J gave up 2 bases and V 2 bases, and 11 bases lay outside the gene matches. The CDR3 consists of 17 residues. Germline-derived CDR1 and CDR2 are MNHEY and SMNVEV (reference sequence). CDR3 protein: CASSLRTSGGRNYGYTF. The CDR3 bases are TGTGCCAGCAGTTTAAGGACGTCAGGGGGGCGCAACTATGGCTACACCTTC.

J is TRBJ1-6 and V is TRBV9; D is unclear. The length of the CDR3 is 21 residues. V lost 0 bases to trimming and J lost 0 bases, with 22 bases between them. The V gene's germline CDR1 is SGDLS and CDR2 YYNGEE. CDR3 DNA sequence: TGTGCCAGCAGCGTAGCCCCGGCAGGCCCCTCATCAAGCTCCTATAATTCACCCCTCCACTTT. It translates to CASSVAPAGPSSSSYNSPLHF.

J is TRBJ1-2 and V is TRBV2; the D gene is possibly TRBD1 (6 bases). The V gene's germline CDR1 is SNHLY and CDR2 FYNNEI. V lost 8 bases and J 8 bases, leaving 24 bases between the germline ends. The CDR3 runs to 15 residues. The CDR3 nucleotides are TGTGCCAGCCACCATTCGCGGGGGGCGGTTTTGGGCTACACCTTC. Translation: CASHHSRGAVLGYTF.

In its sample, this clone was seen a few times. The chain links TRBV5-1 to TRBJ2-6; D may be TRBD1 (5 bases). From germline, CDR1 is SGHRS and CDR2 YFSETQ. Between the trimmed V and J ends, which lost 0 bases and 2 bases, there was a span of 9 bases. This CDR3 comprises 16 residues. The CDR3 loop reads CASSLGGRAGANVLTF. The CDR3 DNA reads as TGCGCCAGCAGCTTGGGGGGCAGGGCTGGGGCCAACGTCCTGACTTTC. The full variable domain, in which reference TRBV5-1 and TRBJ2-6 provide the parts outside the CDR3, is KAGVTQTPRYLIKTRGQQVTLSCSPISGHRSVSWYQQTPGQGLQFLFEYFSETQRNKGNFPGRFSGRQFSNSRSEMNVSTLELGDSALYLCASSLGGRAGANVLTFGAGSRLTVL.

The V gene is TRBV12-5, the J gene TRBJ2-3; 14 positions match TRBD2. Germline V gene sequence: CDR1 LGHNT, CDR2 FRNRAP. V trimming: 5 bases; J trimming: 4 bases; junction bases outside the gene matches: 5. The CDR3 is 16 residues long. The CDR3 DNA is TGTGCTAGTGGTCCGGGGACTAGCGGGAGTTCAGATACGCAGTATTTT. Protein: CASGPGTSGSSDTQYF.

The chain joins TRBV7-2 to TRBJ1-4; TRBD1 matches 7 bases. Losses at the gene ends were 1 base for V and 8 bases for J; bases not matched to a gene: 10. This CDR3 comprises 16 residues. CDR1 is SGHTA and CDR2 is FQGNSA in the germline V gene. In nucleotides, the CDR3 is TGTGCCAGCAGCTTAGGATTTGGGGACAGAGGGGAAAAACTGTTTTTT. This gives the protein CASSLGFGDRGEKLFF.

CDR3 bases: TGTGCCAGCAGCGTTGAGTACCGGGACAGGGATTTCGGGGAGCTGTTTTTT. Translated, it gives CASSVEYRDRDFGELFF. The chain uses TRBV9 and TRBJ2-2, with TRBD1 identical over 9 bases. Trimming took 2 bases from V and 7 from J; bases not matched to a gene: 12. The CDR3 covers 17 residues. The V gene's germline CDR1 is SGDLS and CDR2 YYNGEE. The whole variable domain, filled in from reference TRBV9 and TRBJ2-2, reads DSGVTQTPKHLITATGQRVTLRCSPRSGDLSVYWYQQSLDQGLQFLIQYYNGEERAKGNILERFSAQQFPDLHSELNLSSLELGDSALYFCASSVEYRDRDFGELFFGEGSRLTVL.

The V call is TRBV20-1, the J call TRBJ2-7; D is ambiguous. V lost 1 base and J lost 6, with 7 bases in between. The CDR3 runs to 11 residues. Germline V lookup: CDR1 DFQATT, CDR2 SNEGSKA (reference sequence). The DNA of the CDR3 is TGCAGTGCTAGAGGAGACTCCGAGCAGTACGTC. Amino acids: CSARGDSEQYV.

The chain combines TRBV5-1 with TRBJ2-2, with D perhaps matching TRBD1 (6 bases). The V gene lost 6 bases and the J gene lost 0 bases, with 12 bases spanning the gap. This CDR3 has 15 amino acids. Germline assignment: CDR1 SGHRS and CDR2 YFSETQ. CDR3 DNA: TGCGCCAGCAAACCCCGGACAGCGAACACCGGGGAGCTGTTTTTT. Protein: CASKPRTANTGELFF.

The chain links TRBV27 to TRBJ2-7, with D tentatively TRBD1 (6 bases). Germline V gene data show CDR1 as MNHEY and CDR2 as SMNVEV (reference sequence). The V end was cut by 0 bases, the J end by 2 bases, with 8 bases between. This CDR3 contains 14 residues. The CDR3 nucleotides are TGTGCCAGCAGTTTATCGAAGGGGGCCTACGAGCAGTACTTC. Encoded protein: CASSLSKGAYEQYF.

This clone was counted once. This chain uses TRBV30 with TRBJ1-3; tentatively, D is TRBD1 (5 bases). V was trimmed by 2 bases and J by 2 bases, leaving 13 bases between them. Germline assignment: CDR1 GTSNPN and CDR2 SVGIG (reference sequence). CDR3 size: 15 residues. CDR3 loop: CAWSWQGTPGNTIYF. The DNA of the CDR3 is TGTGCCTGGAGTTGGCAGGGAACTCCTGGAAACACCATATATTTT. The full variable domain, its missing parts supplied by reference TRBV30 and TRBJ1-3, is SQTIHQWPATLVQPVGSPLSLECTVEGTSNPNLYWYRQAAGRGLQLLFYSVGIGQISSEVPQNLSASRPQDRQFILSSKKLLLSDSGFYLCAWSWQGTPGNTIYFGEGSWLTVV.